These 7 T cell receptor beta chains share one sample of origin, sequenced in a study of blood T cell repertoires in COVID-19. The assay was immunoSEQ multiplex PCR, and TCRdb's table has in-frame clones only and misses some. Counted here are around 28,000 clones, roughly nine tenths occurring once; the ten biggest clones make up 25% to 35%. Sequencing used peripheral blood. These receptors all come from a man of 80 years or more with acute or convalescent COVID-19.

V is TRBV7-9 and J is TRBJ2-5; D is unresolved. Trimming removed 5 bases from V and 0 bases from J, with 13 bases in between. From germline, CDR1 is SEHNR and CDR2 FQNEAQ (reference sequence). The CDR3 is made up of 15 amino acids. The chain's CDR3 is CASSRPRLHQETQYF. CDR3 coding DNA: TGTGCCAGCAGCCGGCCGCGGCTACACCAAGAGACCCAGTACTTC.

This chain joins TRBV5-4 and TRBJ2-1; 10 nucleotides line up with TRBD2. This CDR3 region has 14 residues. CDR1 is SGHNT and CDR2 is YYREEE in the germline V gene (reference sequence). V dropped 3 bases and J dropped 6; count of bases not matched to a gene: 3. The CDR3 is CASSSSGRTNEQFF. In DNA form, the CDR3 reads TGTGCCAGCAGCTCTAGCGGGAGAACCAATGAGCAGTTCTTC. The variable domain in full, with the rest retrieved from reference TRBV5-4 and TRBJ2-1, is ETGVTQSPTHLIKTRGQQVTLRCSSQSGHNTVSWYQQALGQGPQFIFQYYREEENGRGNFPPRFSGLQFPNYSSELNVNALELDDSALYLCASSSSGRTNEQFFGPGTRLTVL.

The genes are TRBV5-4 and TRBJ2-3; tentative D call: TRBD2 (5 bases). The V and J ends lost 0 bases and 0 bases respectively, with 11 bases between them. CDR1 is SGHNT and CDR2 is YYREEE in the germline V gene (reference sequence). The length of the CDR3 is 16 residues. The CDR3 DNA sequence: TGTGCCAGCAGCTTGGATCCAGCGGCTAGCACAGATACGCAGTATTTT. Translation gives CASSLDPAASTDTQYF.

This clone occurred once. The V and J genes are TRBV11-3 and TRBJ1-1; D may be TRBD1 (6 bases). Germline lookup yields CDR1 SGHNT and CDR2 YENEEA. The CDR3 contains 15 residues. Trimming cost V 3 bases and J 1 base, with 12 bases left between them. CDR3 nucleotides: TGTGCCAGCAGCTTTAGTGGGACAACGAACACTGAAGCTTTCTTT. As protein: CASSFSGTTNTEAFF.

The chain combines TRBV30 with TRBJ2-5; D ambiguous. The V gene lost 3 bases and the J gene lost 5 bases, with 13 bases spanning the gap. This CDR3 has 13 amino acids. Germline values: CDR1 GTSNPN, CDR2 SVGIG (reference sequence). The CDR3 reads CAWRRLGLETQYF. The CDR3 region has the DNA TGTGCCTGGAGAAGACTCGGTCTGGAGACCCAGTACTTC.

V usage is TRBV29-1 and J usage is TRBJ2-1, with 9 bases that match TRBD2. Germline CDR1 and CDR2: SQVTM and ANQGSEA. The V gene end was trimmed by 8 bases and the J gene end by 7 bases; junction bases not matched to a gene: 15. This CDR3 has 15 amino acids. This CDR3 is CSFCSAGGIKNEQFF. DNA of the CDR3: TGCAGCTTCTGTTCTGCGGGGGGGATTAAGAATGAGCAGTTCTTC.

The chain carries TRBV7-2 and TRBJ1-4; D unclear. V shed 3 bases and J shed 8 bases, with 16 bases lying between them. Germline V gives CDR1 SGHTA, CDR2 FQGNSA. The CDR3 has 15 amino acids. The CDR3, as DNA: TGTGCCAGCAGCTTCGGGTCACTCTCCGGCGAAAAACTGTTTTTT. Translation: CASSFGSLSGEKLFF.